Below, one T cell receptor beta chain is given with its context. Here immunoSEQ multiplex PCR was the method, and the copy in TCRdb shows in-frame clones only, minus some. The sample has about 17,000 clones, more than 75% seen once. This specimen belongs to a study of T cell changes during pregnancy in multiple sclerosis. This CDR3 region has 15 residues. Germline V gene data show CDR1 as SGHRS and CDR2 as YFSETQ. The V gene end was trimmed by 4 bases and the J gene end by 3 bases; junction bases not matched to a gene: 6. This material consisted of CD8+ T cells from peripheral blood mononuclear cells, taken after pregnancy. The clonotype originates from a female donor with multiple sclerosis, enrolled in a pregnancy study. This chain uses TRBV5-1 with TRBJ2-2, with 7 bases fitting TRBD1. CDR3 sequence: CASSHSGQYTGELFF. The CDR3 nucleotides are TGCGCCAGCAGCCATTCGGGACAGTACACCGGGGAGCTGTTTTTT.